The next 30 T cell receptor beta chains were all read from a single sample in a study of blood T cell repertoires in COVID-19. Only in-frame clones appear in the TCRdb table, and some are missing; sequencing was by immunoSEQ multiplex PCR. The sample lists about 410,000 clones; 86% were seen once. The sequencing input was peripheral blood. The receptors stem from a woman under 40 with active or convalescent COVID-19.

The CDR3 nucleotides are TGTGCCAGCTCTCAACAGGATAATGAAGCTTTCTTT. Its protein product is CASSQQDNEAFF. The chain carries TRBV18 and TRBJ1-1; tentative D call: TRBD1 (5 bases). Trimming stripped 6 bases from V and 7 bases from J, with 12 bases between. Germline V gene sequence: CDR1 KGHSH, CDR2 LQKENI. The length of the CDR3 is 12 residues.

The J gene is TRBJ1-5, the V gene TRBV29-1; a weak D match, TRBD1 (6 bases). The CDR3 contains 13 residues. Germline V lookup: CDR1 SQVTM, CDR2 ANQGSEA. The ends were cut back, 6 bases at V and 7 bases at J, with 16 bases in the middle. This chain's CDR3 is CSVTQGSGQPQHF. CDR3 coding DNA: TGCAGCGTGACACAGGGCTCTGGGCAGCCCCAGCATTTT.

CDR3 sequence: CASLPEGGPYGYTF. For the CDR3, the DNA is TGTGCCAGCCTCCCGGAGGGAGGGCCCTATGGCTACACCTTC. The rearrangement uses TRBV28 and TRBJ1-2; the D is unclear. V was pared by 8 bases and J by 4 bases, with 17 bases between. The CDR3 is 14 residues long. Germline CDR1 is MDHEN and CDR2 is SYDVKM.

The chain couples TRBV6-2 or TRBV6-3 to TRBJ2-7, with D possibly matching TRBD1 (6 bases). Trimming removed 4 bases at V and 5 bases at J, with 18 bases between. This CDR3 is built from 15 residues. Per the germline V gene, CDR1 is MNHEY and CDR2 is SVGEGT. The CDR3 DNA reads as TGTGCCAGCAGTTCCCCGACAGGAGGTGTCGACGAGCAGTACTTC. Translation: CASSSPTGGVDEQYF.

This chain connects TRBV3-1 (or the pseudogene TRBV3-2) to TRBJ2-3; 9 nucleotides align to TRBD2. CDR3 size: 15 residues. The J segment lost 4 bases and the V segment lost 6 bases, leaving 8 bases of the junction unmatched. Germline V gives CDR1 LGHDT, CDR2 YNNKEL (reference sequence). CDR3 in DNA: TGTGCCAGCAGGCACCTGGGACTAGCCGCAGATACGCAGTATTTT. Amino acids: CASRHLGLAADTQYF.

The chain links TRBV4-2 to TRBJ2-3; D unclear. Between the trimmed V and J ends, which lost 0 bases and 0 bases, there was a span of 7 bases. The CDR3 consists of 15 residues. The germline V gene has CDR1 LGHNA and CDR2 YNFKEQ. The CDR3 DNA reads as TGTGCCAGCAGCCAAGATCGTATTAGCACAGATACGCAGTATTTT. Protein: CASSQDRISTDTQYF.

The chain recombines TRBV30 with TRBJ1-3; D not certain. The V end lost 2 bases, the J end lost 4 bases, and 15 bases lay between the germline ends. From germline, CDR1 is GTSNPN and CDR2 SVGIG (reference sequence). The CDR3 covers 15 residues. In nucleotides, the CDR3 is TGTGCCTGGAGTCTAATGGGGAGTCGCGGAAACACCATATATTTT. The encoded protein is CAWSLMGSRGNTIYF.

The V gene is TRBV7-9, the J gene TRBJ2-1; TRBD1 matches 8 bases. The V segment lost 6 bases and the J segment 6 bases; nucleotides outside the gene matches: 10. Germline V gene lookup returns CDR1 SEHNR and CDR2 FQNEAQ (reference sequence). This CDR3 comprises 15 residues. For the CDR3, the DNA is TGTGCCAGCAGGAACGGCAGGGGGCAGTTCAATGAGCAGTTCTTC. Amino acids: CASRNGRGQFNEQFF. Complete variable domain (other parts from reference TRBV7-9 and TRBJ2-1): DTGVSQNPRHKITKRGQNVTFRCDPISEHNRLYWYRQTLGQGPEFLTYFQNEAQLEKSRLLSDRFSAERPKGSFSTLEIQRTEQGDSAMYLCASRNGRGQFNEQFFGPGTRLTVL.

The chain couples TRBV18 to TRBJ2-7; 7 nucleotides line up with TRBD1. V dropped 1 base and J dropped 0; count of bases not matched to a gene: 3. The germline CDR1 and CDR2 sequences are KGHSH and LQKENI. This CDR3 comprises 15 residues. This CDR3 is CASSPRQGLSYEQYF. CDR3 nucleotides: TGTGCCAGCTCACCACGACAGGGCCTCTCCTACGAGCAGTACTTC.

The CDR3 DNA reads TGCGCCAGCAGCTTGTTCCGGGACTTCCTGTCCGGGGAGCTGTTTTTT. This encodes CASSLFRDFLSGELFF. The chain recombines TRBV5-1 with TRBJ2-2, with D possibly TRBD2 on 6 matching bases. Between the trimmed V and J ends, which lost 1 base and 6 bases, there was a span of 16 bases. Germline CDR1 is SGHRS and CDR2 is YFSETQ. CDR3 size: 16 residues. Looking up the rest from reference TRBV5-1 and TRBJ2-2 gives the full variable domain: KAGVTQTPRYLIKTRGQQVTLSCSPISGHRSVSWYQQTPGQGLQFLFEYFSETQRNKGNFPGRFSGRQFSNSRSEMNVSTLELGDSALYLCASSLFRDFLSGELFFGEGSRLTVL.

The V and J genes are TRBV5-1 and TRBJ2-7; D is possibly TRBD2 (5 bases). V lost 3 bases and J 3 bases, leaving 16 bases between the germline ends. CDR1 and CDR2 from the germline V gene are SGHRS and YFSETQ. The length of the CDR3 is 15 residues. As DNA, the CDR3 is TGCGCCAGCAGCTCATCGGGGTTTTTCGGCTACGAGCAGTACTTC. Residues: CASSSSGFFGYEQYF.

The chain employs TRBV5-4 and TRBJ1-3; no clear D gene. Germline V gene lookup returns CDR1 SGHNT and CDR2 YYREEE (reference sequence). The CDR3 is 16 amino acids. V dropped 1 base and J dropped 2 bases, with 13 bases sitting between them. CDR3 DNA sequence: TGTGCCAGCAGCTTGAATCCGGCGGAGACTGGAAACACCATATATTTT. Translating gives CASSLNPAETGNTIYF.

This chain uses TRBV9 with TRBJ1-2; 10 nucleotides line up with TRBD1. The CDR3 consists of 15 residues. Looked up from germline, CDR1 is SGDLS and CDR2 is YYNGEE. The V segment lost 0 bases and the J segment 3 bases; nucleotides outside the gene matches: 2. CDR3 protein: CASSVGTGGDYGYTF. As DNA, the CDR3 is TGTGCCAGCAGCGTAGGGACAGGGGGTGACTATGGCTACACCTTC.

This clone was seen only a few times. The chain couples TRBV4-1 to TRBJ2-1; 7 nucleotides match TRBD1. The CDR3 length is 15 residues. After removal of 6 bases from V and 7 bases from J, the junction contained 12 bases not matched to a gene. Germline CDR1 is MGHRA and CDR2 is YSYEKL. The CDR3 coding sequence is TGCGCCAGCAGGACCGGGACAGTCGGGACAAATGAGCAGTTCTTC. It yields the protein CASRTGTVGTNEQFF.

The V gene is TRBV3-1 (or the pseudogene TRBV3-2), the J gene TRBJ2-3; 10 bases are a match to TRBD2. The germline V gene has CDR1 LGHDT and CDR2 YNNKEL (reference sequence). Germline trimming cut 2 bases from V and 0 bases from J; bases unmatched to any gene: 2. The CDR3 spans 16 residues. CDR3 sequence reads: CASSQLAGASTDTQYF. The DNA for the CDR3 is TGTGCCAGCAGCCAACTAGCGGGGGCCAGCACAGATACGCAGTATTTT.

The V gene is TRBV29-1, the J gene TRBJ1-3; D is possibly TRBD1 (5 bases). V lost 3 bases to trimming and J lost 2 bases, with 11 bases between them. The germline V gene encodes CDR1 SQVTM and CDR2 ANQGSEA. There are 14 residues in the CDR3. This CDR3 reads CSVDWEQAGNTIYF. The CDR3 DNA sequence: TGCAGCGTTGATTGGGAACAGGCTGGAAACACCATATATTTT.

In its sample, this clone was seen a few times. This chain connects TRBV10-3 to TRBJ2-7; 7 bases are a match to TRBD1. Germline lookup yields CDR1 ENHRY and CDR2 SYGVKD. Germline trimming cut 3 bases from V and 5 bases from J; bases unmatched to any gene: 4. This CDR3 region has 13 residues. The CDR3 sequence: CAISDRGFNEQYF. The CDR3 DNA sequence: TGTGCCATCAGTGACAGGGGGTTTAACGAGCAGTACTTC.

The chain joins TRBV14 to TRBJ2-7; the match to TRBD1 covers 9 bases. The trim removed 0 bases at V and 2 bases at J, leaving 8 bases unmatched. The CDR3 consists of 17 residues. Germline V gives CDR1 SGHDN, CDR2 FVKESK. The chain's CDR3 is CASSQDQGDRDPYEQYF. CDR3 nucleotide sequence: TGTGCCAGCAGCCAAGATCAGGGGGACAGGGATCCCTACGAGCAGTACTTC.

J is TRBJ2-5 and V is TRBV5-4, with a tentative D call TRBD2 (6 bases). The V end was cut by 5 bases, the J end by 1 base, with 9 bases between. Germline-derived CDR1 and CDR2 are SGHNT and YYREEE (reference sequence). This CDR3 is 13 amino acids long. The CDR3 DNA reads TGTGCCAGCAGTTCGGGGGTCCAAGAGACCCAGTACTTC. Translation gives CASSSGVQETQYF.

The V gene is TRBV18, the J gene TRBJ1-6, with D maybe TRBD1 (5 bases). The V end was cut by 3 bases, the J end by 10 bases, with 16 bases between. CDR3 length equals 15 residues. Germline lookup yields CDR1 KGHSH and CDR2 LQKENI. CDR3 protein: CASSPLNGGLSPLHF. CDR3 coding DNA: TGTGCCAGCTCACCGCTGAATGGGGGGTTATCACCCCTCCACTTT.

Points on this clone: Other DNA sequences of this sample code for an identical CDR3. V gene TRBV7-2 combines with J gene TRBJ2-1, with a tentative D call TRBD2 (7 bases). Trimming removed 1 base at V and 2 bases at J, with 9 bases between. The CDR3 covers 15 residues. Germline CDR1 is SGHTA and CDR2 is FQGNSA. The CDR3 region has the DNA TGTGCCAGCAGCTTAGACGGGGGGCCCTACAATGAGCAGTTCTTC. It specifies CASSLDGGPYNEQFF.

CDR3 nucleotide sequence: TGTGCCAGCAGTGCACGGGACACCCTAAAAAATCAGCCCCAGCATTTT. Amino acid sequence: CASSARDTLKNQPQHF. V gene TRBV6-1 combines with J gene TRBJ1-5, with a possible D match to TRBD1 (6 bases). Germline CDR1 and CDR2: MNHNS and SASEGT. Between the trimmed V and J ends, which lost 4 bases and 4 bases, there was a span of 17 bases. CDR3 length: 16 amino acids.

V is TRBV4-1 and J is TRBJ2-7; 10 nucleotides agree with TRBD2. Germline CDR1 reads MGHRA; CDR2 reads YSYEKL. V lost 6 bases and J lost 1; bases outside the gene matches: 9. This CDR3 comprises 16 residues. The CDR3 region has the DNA TGCGCCAGCAGTCCTTCAAGCGGGAGGGGTTCCTACGAGCAGTACTTC. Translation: CASSPSSGRGSYEQYF.

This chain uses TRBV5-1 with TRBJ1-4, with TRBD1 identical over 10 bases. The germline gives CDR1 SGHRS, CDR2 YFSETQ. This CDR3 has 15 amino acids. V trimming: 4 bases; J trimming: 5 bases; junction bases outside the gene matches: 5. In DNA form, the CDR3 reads TGCGCCAGCAGCAACTGGGACAGGGGAAATGAAAAACTGTTTTTT. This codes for CASSNWDRGNEKLFF.

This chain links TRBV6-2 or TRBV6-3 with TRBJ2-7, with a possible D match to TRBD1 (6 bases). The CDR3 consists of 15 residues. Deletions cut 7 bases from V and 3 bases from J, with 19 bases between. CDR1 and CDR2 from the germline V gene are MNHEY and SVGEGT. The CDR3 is CASTPDSSSFYEQYF. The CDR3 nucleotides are TGTGCCAGCACCCCGGACAGCAGTTCCTTCTACGAGCAGTACTTC.

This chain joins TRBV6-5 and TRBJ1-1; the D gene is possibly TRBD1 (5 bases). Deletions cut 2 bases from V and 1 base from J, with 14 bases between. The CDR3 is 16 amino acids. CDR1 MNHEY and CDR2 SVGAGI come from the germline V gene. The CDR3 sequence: CASSYPPGGTNTEAFF. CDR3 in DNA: TGTGCCAGCAGTTACCCCCCGGGAGGGACGAACACTGAAGCTTTCTTT.

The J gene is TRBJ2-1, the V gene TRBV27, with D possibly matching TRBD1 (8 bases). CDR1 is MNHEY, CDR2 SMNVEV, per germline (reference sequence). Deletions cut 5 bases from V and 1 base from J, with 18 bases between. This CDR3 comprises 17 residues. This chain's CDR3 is CASSQGQAGVSYNEQFF. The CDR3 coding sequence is TGTGCCAGCAGTCAGGGACAGGCGGGAGTGTCCTACAATGAGCAGTTCTTC.

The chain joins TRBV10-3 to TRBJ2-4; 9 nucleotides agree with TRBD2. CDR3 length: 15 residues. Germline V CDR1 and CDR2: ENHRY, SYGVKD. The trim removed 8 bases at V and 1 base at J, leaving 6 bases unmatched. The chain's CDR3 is CAISEAGGAKNIQYF. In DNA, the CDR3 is TGTGCCATCTCGGAGGCGGGGGGGGCCAAAAACATTCAGTACTTC.

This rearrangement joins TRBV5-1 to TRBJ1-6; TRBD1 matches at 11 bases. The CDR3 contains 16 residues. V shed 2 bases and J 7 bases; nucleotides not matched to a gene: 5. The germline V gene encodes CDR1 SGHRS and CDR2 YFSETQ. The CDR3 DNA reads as TGCGCCAGCAGCTTTGGACAGGGGGCAGAGAATTCACCCCTCCACTTT. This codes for CASSFGQGAENSPLHF. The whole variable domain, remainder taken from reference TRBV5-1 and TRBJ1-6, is KAGVTQTPRYLIKTRGQQVTLSCSPISGHRSVSWYQQTPGQGLQFLFEYFSETQRNKGNFPGRFSGRQFSNSRSEMNVSTLELGDSALYLCASSFGQGAENSPLHFGNGTRLTVT.

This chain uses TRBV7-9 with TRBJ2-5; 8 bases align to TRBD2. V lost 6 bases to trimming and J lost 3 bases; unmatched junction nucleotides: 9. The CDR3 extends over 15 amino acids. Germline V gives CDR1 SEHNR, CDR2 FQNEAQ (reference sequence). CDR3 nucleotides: TGTGCCAGCAGGCCCCCGCGGGGGGCGAAAGAGACCCAGTACTTC. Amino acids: CASRPPRGAKETQYF.